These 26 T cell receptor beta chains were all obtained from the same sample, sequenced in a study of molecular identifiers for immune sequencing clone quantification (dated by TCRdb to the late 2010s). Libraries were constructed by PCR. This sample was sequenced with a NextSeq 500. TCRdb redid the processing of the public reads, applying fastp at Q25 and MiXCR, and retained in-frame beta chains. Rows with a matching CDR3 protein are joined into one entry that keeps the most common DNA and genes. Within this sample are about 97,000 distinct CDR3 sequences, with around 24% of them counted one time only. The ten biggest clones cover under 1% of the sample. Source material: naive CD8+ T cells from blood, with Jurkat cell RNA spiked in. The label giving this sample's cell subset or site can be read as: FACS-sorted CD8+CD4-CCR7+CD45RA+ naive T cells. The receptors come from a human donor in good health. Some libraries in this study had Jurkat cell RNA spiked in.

DNA of the CDR3: TGTGCCAGTAGTATACAAGGGTATTACAATAAACAATTCTTC. Its translation is CASSIQGYYNKQFF. This sequence joins TRBV19 and TRBJ2-1; D gene uncertain. The V and J ends lost 2 bases and 16 bases respectively, with 21 bases between them. The CDR3 runs 14 residues. Germline V gives CDR1 LNHDA, CDR2 SQIVND (reference sequence).

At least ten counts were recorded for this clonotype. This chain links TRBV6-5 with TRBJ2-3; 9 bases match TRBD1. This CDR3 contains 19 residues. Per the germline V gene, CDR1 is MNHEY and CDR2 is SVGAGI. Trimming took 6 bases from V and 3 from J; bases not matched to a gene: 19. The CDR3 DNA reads TGTGCCAGCAGACCCACGTGGGGGGACAGGGACGGGAGAACAGATACGCAGTATTTT. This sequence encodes CASRPTWGDRDGRTDTQYF.

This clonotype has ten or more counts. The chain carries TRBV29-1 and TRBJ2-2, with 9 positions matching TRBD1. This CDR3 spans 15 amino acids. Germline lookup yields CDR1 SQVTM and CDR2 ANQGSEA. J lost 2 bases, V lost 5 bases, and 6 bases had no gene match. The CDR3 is CSVKGQGINTGELFF. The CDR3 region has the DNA TGCAGCGTTAAAGGACAGGGGATTAACACCGGGGAGCTGTTTTTT.

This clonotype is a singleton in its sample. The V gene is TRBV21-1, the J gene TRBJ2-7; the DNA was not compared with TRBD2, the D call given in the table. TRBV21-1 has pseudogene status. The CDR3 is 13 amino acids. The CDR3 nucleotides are TGTGCCAGCAGCAACGGGGGGGCCTACGGGCAGTACTTC. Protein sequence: CASSNGGAYGQYF.

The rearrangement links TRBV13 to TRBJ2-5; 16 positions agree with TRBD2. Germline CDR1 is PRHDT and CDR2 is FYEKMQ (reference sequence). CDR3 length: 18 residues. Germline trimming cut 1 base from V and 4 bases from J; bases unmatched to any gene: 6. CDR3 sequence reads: CASSLEGTSGRAVETQYF. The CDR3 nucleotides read TGTGCCAGCAGCTTAGAAGGGACTAGCGGGAGGGCGGTAGAGACCCAGTACTTC.

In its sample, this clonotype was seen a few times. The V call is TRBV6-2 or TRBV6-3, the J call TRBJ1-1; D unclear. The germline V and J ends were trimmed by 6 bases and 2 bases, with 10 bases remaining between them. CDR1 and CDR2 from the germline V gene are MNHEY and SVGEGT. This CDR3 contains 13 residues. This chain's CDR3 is CASSSRSNTEAFF. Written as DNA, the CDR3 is TGTGCCAGCAGCTCTAGGTCCAACACTGAAGCTTTCTTT.

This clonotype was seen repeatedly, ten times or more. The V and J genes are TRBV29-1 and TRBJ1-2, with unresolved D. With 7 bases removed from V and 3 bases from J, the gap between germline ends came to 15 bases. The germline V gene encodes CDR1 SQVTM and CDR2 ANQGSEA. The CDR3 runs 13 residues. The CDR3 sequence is CSATVPTDYGYTF. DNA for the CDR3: TGCAGCGCTACGGTCCCGACGGACTATGGCTACACCTTC.

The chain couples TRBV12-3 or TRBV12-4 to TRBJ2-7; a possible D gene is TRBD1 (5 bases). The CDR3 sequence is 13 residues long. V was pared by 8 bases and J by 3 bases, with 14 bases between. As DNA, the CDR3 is TGTGCCAGCGGAGAAGGGGTTCTCTACGAGCAGTACTTC. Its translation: CASGEGVLYEQYF.

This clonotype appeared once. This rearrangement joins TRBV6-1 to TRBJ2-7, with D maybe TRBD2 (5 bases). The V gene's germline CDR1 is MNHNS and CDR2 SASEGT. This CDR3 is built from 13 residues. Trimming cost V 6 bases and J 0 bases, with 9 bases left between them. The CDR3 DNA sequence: TGTGCCAGCAGGCCCCGGGACTCCTACGAGCAGTACTTC. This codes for CASRPRDSYEQYF.

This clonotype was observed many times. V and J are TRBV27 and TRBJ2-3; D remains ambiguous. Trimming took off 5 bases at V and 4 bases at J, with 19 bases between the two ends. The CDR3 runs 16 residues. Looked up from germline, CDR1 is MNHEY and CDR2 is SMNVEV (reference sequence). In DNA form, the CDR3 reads TGTGCCAGCAGTGGATTGGACGGGCCCCCGGCAGATACGCAGTATTTT. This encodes CASSGLDGPPADTQYF.

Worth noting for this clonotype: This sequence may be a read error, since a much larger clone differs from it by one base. DNA of the CDR3: TGTGCCAGCAGCGCAACAGGGGGCGATGAAAAACTGTCTTTT. Its translation is CASSATGGDEKLSF. J is TRBJ1-4 and V is TRBV7-3, with 9 bases lining up with TRBD1. CDR1 and CDR2 from the germline V gene are SGHTA and FQGTGA. The CDR3 extends over 14 amino acids. The entire variable domain, with the rest obtained from reference TRBV7-3 and TRBJ1-4, is as follows: GAGVSQTPSNKVTEKGKYVELRCDPISGHTALYWYRQSLGQGPEFLIYFQGTGAADDSGLPNDRFFAVRPEGSVSTLKIQRTERGDSAVYLCASSATGGDEKLSFGSGTQLSVL.

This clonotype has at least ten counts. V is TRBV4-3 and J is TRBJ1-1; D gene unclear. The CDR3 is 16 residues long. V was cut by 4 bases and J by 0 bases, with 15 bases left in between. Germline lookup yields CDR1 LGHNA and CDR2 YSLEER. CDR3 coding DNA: TGCGCCAGCAGCCCCGGTACGAGGCGATTGAACACTGAAGCTTTCTTT. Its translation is CASSPGTRRLNTEAFF.

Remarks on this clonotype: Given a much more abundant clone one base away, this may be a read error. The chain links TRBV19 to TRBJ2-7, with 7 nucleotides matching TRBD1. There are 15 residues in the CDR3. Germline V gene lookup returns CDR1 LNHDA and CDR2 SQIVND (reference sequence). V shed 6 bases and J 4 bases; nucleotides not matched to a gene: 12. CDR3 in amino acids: CASSLSLGGGYEQYF. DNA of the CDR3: TGTGCCAGTAGCCTATCCCTAGGGGGCGGATACGAGCAGTACTTC.

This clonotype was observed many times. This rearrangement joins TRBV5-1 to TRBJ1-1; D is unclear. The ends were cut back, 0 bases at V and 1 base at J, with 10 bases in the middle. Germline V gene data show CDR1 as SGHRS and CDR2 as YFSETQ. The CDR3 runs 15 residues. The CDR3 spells CASSLGPSQNTEAFF. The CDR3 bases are TGCGCCAGCAGCTTGGGCCCCAGCCAGAACACTGAAGCTTTCTTT.

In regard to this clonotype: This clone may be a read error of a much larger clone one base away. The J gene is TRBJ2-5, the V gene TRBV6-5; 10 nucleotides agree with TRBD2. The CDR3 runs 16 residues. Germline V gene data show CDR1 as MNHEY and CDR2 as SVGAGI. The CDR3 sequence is CASSYYSGGGQETRYF. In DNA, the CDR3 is TGTGCCAGCAGTTACTACAGCGGGGGGGGGCAAGAGACCCGGTACTTC.

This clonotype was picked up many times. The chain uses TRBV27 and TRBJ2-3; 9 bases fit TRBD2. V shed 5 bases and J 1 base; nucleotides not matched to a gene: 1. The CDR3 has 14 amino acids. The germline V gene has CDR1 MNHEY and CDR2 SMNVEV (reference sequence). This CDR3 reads CASSIAGGTDTQYF. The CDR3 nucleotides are TGTGCCAGCAGTATAGCGGGGGGCACAGATACGCAGTATTTT.

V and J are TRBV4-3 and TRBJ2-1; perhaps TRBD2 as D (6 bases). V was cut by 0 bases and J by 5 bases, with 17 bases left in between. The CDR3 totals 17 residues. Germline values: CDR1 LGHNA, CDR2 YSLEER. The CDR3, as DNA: TGCGCCAGCAGCCAAGATAAAGGAGCGGGCTTACACAATGAGCAGTTCTTC. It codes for CASSQDKGAGLHNEQFF.

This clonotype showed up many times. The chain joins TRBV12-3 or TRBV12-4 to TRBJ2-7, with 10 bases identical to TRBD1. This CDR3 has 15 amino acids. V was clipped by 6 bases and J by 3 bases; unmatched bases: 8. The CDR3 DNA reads TGTGCCAGCAGCCCGACGGACAGGGGGAGCTACGAGCAGTACTTC. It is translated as CASSPTDRGSYEQYF.

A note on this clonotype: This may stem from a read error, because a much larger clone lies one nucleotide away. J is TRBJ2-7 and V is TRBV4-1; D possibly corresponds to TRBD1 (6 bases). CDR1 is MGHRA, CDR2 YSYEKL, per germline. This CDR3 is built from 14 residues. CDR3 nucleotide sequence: TGCGCCGGCAGCCAATACCGGGACAACTACGAGCAGTACTTC. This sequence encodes CAGSQYRDNYEQYF.

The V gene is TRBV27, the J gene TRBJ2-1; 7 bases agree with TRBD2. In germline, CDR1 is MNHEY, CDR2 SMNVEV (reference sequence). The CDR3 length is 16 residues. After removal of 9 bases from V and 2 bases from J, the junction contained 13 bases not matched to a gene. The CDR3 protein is CASSNLAGGTYNEQFF. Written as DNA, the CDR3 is TGTGCCAGTTCTAATCTTGCCGGGGGGACCTACAATGAGCAGTTCTTC.

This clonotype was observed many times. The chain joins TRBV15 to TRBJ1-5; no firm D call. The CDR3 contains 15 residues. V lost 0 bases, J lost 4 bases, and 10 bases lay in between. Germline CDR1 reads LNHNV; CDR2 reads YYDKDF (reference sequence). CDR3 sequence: CATSRDGSSNQPQHF. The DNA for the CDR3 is TGTGCCACCAGCAGAGATGGTAGTAGTAATCAGCCCCAGCATTTT.

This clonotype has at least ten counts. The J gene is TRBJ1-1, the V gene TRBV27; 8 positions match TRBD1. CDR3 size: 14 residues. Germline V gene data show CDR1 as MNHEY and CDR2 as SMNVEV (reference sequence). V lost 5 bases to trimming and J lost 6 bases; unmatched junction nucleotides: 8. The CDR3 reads CASSLAGGLSEAFF. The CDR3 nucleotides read TGTGCCAGCAGTCTAGCAGGGGGCCTCTCTGAAGCTTTCTTT.

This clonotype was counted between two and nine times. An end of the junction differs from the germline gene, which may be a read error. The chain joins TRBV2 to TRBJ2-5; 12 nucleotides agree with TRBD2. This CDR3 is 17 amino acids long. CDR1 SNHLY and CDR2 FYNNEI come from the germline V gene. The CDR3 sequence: CASREATSGGIQETQYF. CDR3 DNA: TGTGCCAGCAGAGAAGCTACTAGCGGGGGGATCCAAGAGACCCAGTACTTC.

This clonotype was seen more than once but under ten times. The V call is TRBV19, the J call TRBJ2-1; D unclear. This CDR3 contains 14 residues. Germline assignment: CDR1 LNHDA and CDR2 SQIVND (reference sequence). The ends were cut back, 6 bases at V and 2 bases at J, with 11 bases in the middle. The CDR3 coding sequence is TGTGCCAGTAGCCTCAGAGTAACCTACAATGAGCAGTTCTTC. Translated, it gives CASSLRVTYNEQFF.

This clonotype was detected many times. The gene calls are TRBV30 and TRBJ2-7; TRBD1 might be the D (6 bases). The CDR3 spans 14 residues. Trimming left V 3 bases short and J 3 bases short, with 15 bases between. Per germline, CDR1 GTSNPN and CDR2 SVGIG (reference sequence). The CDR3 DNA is TGTGCCTGGAGCCGGACAGCCCTACTCTACGAGCAGTACTTC. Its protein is CAWSRTALLYEQYF.

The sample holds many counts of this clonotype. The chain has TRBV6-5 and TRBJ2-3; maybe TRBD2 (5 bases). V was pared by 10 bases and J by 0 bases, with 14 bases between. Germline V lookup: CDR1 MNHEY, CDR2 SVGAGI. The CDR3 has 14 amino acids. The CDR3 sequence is CATEEGGSTDTQYF. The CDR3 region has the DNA TGTGCCACCGAAGAAGGCGGGAGCACAGATACGCAGTATTTT.